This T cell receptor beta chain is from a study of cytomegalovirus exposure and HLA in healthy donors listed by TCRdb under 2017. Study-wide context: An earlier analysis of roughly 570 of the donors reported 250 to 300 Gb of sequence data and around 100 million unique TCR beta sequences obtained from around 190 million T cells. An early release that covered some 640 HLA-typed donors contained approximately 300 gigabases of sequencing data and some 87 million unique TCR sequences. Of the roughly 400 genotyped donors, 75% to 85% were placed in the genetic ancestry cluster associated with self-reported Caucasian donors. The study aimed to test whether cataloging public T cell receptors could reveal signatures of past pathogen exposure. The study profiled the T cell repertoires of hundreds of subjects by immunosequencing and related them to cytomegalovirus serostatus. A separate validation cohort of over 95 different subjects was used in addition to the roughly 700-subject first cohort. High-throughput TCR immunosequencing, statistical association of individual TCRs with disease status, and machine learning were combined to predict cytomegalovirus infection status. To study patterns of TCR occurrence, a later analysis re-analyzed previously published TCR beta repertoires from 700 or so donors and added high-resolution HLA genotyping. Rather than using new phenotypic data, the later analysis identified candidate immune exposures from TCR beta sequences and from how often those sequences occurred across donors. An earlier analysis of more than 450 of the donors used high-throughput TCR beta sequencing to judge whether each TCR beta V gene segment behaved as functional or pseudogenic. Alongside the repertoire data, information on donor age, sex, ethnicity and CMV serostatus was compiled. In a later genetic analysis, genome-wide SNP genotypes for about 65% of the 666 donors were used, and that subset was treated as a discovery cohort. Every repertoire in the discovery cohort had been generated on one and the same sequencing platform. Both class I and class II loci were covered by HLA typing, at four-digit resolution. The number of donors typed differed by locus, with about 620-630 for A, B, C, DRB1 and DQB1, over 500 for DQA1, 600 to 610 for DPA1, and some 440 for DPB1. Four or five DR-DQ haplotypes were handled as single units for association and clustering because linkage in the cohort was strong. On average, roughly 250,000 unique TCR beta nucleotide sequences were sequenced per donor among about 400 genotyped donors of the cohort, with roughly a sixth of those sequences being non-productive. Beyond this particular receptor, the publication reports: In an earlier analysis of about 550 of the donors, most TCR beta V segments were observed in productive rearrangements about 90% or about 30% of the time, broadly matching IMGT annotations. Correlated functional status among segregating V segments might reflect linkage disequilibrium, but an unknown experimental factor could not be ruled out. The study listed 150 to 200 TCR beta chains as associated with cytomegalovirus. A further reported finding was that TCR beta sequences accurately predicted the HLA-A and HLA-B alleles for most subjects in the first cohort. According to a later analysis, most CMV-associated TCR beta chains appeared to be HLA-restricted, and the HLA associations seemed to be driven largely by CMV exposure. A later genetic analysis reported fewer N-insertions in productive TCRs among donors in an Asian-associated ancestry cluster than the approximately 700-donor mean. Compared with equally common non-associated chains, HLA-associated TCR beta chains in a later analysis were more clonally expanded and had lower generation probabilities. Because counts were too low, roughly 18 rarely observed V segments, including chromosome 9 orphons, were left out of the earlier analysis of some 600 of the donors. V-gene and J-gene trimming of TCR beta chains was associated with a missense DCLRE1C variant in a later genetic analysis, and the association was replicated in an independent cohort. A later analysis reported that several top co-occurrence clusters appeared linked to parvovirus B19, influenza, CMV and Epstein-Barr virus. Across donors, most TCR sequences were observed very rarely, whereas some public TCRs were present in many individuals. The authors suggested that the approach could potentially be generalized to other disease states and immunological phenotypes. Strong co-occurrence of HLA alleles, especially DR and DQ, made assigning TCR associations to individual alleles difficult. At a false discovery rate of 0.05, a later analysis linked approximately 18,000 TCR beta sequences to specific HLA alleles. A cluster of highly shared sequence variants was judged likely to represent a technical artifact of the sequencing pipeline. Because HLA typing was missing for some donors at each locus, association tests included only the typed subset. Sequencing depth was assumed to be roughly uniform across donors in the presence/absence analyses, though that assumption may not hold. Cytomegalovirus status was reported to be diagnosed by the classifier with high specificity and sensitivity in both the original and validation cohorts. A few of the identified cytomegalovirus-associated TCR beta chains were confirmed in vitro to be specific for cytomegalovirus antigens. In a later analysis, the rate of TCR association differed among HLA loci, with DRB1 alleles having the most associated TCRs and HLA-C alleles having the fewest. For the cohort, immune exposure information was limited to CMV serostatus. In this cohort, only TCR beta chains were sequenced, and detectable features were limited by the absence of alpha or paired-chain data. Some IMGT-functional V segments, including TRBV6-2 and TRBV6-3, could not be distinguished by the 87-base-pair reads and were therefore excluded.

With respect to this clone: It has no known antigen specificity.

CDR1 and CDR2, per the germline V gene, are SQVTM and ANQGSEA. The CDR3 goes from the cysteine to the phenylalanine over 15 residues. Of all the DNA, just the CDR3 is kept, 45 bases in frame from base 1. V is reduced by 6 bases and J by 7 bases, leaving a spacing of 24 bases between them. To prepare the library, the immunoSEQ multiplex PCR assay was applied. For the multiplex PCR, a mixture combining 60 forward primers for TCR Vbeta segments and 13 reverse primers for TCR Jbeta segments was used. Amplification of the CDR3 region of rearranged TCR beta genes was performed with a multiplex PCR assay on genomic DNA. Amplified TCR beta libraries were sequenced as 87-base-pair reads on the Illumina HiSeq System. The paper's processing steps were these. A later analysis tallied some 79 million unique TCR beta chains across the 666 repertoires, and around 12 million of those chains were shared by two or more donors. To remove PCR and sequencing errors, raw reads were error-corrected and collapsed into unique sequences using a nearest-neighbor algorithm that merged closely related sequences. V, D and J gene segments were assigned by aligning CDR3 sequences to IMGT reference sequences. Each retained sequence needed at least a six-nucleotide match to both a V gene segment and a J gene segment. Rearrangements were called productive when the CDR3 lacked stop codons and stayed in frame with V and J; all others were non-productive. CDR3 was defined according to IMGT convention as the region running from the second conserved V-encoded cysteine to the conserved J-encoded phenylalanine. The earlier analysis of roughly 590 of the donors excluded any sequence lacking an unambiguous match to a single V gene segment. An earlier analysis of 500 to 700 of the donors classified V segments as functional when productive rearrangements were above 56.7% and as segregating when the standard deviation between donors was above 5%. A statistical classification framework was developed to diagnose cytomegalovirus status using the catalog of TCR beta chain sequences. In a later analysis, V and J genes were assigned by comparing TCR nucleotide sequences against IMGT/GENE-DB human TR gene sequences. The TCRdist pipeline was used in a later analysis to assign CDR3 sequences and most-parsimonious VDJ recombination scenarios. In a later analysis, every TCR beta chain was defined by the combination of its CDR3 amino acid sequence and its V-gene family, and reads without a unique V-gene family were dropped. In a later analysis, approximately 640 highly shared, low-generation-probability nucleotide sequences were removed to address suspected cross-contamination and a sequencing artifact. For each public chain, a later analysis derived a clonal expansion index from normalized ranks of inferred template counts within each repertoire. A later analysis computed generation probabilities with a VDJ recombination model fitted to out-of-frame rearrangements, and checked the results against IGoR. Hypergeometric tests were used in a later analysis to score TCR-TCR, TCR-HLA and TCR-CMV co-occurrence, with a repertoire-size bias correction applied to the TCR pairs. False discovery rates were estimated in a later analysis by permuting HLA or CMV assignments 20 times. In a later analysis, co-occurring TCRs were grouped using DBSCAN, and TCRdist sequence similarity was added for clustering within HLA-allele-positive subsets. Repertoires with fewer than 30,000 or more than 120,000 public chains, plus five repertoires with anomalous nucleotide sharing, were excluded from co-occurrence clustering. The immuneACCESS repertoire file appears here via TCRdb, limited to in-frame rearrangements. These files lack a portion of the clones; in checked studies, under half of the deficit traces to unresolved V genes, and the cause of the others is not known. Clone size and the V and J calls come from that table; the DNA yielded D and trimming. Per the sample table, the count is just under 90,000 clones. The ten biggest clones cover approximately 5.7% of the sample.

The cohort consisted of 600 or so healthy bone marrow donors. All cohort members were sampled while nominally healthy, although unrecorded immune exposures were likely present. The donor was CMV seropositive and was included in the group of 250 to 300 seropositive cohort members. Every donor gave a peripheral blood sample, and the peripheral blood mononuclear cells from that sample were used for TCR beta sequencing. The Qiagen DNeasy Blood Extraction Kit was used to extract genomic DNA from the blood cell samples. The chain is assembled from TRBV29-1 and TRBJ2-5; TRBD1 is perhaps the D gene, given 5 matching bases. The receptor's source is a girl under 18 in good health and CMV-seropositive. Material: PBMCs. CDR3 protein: CSVPAQVVLFGTQYF. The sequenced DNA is TGCAGCGTCCCGGCACAGGTGGTTCTTTTTGGGACCCAGTACTTC.